The 15 T cell receptor beta chains below come from one sample, sequenced in a study of T cell repertoires in cytomegalovirus infection. TCRdb reanalysed the reads using MiXCR and keeps one entry per CDR3 protein. The sample has fewer than 70,000 distinct CDR3 sequences; about 29% are singletons. These receptors lack a known antigen. The source material was CD8+ T cells from cultured PBMCs, sampled from culture after CMV antigen stimulation. These receptors came from a human donor in good health (CMV status not recorded). Some clones in this sample may be carry-over from other donors' samples.

This clonotype appeared a few times. V usage is TRBV7-9 and J usage is TRBJ1-1; 7 nucleotides match TRBD1. With V trimmed by 3 bases and J by 4 bases, 14 bases remained unmatched. Germline CDR1 SEHNR, CDR2 FQNEAQ (reference sequence). The CDR3 has 17 amino acids. This chain's CDR3 is CASSFELITGEGTEAFF. As DNA, the CDR3 is TGTGCCAGCAGCTTCGAACTAATAACAGGGGAAGGCACTGAAGCTTTCTTT.

This clonotype was recorded a few times. V usage is TRBV27 and J usage is TRBJ1-1; D is perhaps TRBD1 (5 bases). The germline gives CDR1 MNHEY, CDR2 SMNVEV (reference sequence). The CDR3 has 20 residues. Trimming cost V 2 bases and J 1 base, with 26 bases left between them. The CDR3 loop is CASSLGGMGSLIGWNTEAFF. CDR3 in DNA: TGTGCCAGCAGTTTAGGGGGAATGGGATCACTTATTGGATGGAACACTGAAGCTTTCTTT.

The chain joins TRBV28 to TRBJ1-5, with a weak D call TRBD1 (6 bases). Germline loops: CDR1 MDHEN, CDR2 SYDVKM. V shed 7 bases and J shed 6 bases, with 13 bases lying between them. CDR3 length equals 13 residues. This CDR3 is CASTWEGVQPQHF. CDR3 sequence (DNA): TGTGCCAGCACCTGGGAGGGGGTTCAGCCCCAGCATTTT.

This chain uses TRBV11-2 with TRBJ2-7, with 9 bases that match TRBD1. The V segment lost 5 bases and the J segment 2 bases; nucleotides outside the gene matches: 7. Germline loops: CDR1 SGHAT, CDR2 FQNNGV. CDR3 length equals 15 residues. The CDR3 protein is CASSTWTGVAYEQYF. Here the CDR3 DNA reads TGTGCCAGCAGCACCTGGACAGGGGTGGCCTACGAGCAGTACTTC.

The J gene is TRBJ2-3, the V gene TRBV7-2; unclear D gene. CDR3 length: 15 residues. Germline V gene lookup returns CDR1 SGHTA and CDR2 FQGNSA. With 4 bases removed from V and 6 bases from J, the gap between germline ends came to 17 bases. The CDR3, as DNA: TGTGCCAGCAGCTCGAGTAACCCTGCTGCTGATACGCAGTATTTT. Its protein product is CASSSSNPAADTQYF.

The J gene is TRBJ1-6, the V gene TRBV7-9, with 7 bases fitting TRBD1. After removal of 4 bases from V and 6 bases from J, the junction contained 6 bases not matched to a gene. Germline loops: CDR1 SEHNR, CDR2 FQNEAQ (reference sequence). This CDR3 is built from 15 residues. CDR3 coding DNA: TGTGCCAGCAGCTACATCCGGGACAGTAATTCACCCCTCCACTTT. Protein sequence: CASSYIRDSNSPLHF.

This clonotype has just a few counts. The chain employs TRBV7-9 and TRBJ2-1; D unclear. The germline CDR1 and CDR2 sequences are SEHNR and FQNEAQ (reference sequence). The CDR3 contains 11 residues. Trimming removed 5 bases at V and 12 bases at J, with 11 bases between. In nucleotides, the CDR3 is TGTGCCAGCAGCCGCGCTGGGTCGCAGTTCTTC. As protein: CASSRAGSQFF.

This clonotype was seen a few times. The chain employs TRBV7-9 and TRBJ1-2; D call uncertain. The CDR3 is 14 residues long. Germline V lookup: CDR1 SEHNR, CDR2 FQNEAQ (reference sequence). Trimming removed 1 base from V and 5 bases from J, with 11 bases in between. CDR3 loop: CASSLGVSVYGYTF. The CDR3 nucleotides read TGTGCCAGCAGCTTAGGTGTAAGCGTTTATGGCTACACCTTC.

This clonotype was found many times. The chain links TRBV7-8 to TRBJ2-7; TRBD1 matches 7 bases. Germline loops: CDR1 SGHVS, CDR2 FQNEAQ. The V and J ends lost 1 base and 3 bases, in that order; junction bases with no gene match: 12. CDR3 length: 17 residues. The CDR3 DNA sequence: TGTGCCAGCAGCTTAGGACTTCCGGGACAGATAAACTACGAGCAGTACTTC. Protein sequence: CASSLGLPGQINYEQYF.

The chain links TRBV12-5 to TRBJ2-5; TRBD1 might be the D (6 bases). The length of the CDR3 is 12 residues. Germline CDR1 LGHNT, CDR2 FRNRAP. V lost 4 bases and J 10 bases, leaving 13 bases between the germline ends. CDR3 nucleotide sequence: TGTGCTAGTGGTTCCCAGGGGCAAAGCCAGTACTTC. This encodes CASGSQGQSQYF.

The chain has TRBV5-1 and TRBJ2-7; D not resolved. The CDR3 length is 14 residues. The germline V and J ends were trimmed by 1 base and 3 bases, with 11 bases remaining between them. Germline CDR1 reads SGHRS; CDR2 reads YFSETQ. CDR3 loop: CASSLYSPYYEQYF. DNA for the CDR3: TGCGCCAGCAGCTTGTACTCCCCTTACTACGAGCAGTACTTC.

This clonotype was seen more than once but under ten times. The V gene is TRBV7-1, the J gene TRBJ1-2, with 8 bases lining up with TRBD1. TRBV7-1 qualifies as an ORF whose function is uncertain. The length of the CDR3 is 12 residues. The V and J ends lost 10 bases and 8 bases, in that order; junction bases with no gene match: 9. The CDR3 protein is CATEQGVGGYTF. CDR3 DNA: TGTGCCACCGAACAGGGGGTAGGAGGCTACACCTTC.

This clonotype came up a few times. The gene calls are TRBV19 and TRBJ1-5; maybe TRBD1 (5 bases). In germline, CDR1 is LNHDA, CDR2 SQIVND (reference sequence). V dropped 3 bases and J dropped 3 bases, with 12 bases sitting between them. This CDR3 is built from 15 residues. The CDR3 DNA follows: TGTGCCAGTAGTATCGACGACAGCCCCAATCAGCCCCAGCATTTT. It translates to CASSIDDSPNQPQHF. Together with reference TRBV19 and TRBJ1-5, the CDR3 gives the full variable domain: DGGITQSPKYLFRKEGQNVTLSCEQNLNHDAMYWYRQDPGQGLRLIYYSQIVNDFQKGDIAEGYSVSREKKESFPLTVTSAQKNPTAFYLCASSIDDSPNQPQHFGDGTRLSIL.

The chain couples TRBV20-1 to TRBJ2-7; no reliable D call. In germline, CDR1 is DFQATT, CDR2 SNEGSKA (reference sequence). Between the trimmed V and J ends, which lost 0 bases and 4 bases, there was a span of 10 bases. The CDR3 is 13 residues long. CDR3 in DNA: TGCAGTGCTAGAGAAGGAGCCGGTTACGAGCAGTACTTC. Translated: CSAREGAGYEQYF.

This chain joins TRBV4-1 and TRBJ2-7, with 7 positions matching TRBD2. The trim removed 1 base at V and 2 bases at J, leaving 8 bases unmatched. Germline-derived CDR1 and CDR2 are MGHRA and YSYEKL. The CDR3 runs to 16 residues. As DNA, the CDR3 is TGCGCCAGCAGCCAAGTGGGAGGGAGGAACACCTACGAGCAGTACTTC. Protein: CASSQVGGRNTYEQYF.